The rows below give T cell receptor beta chains drawn from one sample of a study of glioma-infiltrating T cells. Via MiXCR, TCRdb re-called the multiplex PCR reads, giving one row per CDR3 protein. Of approximately 110,000 distinct CDR3 sequences in the sample, roughly 20% were seen once. The sample was glioma tissue, nonneoplastic brain tissue, or PBMCs (not recorded which). The receptors were gathered from a human donor with low-grade glioma or glioblastoma, undergoing nonglioma brain surgery, or in good health (not recorded which). The CDR3 runs from the conserved cysteine through the conserved F or W. Each record gives: clone size, D gene, V gene, J gene, CDR3 protein, CDR3 DNA. The D gene is left open where the match is weak. Size tells how often a clone was seen (once, few, many) or the class of an expanded clone, and some rows leave it out.

>many|-|TRBV7-3|TRBJ2-5
CASSFGPRRAQYF
TGTGCCAGCAGCTTTGGGCCTCGTCGGGCCCAGTACTTC
>-|-|TRBV19|TRBJ2-3
CASDVRTGVGDTQYF
TGTGCCAGCGACGTAAGGACGGGAGTTGGAGATACGCAGTATTTT
>few|TRBD1|TRBV19|TRBJ2-2
CASSPMWTGPTLNTGELFF
TGTGCCAGTAGTCCCATGTGGACAGGTCCAACCTTGAACACCGGGGAGCTGTTTTTT
>many|-|TRBV27|TRBJ2-7
CASSFSWTTEQYF
TGTGCCAGCAGTTTCTCGTGGACAACCGAGCAGTACTTC
>many|-|TRBV20-1|TRBJ2-5
CSARGPLQETQYF
TGCAGTGCTAGGGGGCCACTCCAAGAGACCCAGTACTTC
>many|TRBD2|TRBV7-2|TRBJ2-1
CASSASGSGYNEQFF
TGTGCCAGCAGCGCCAGCGGGAGTGGATACAATGAGCAGTTCTTC
>many|TRBD2|TRBV7-3|TRBJ2-3
CASSLLAGVSDTQYF
TGTGCCAGCAGCTTACTAGCGGGAGTCTCAGATACGCAGTATTTT
>many|-|TRBV5-1|TRBJ2-2
CASSLRSAGELFF
TGCGCCAGCAGCTTACGCTCAGCCGGGGAGCTGTTTTTT
>many|-|TRBV28|TRBJ2-7
CASSPGGGGNSYEQYF
TGTGCCAGCAGCCCGGGGGGAGGGGGCAATTCCTACGAGCAGTACTTC
>-|-|TRBV19|TRBJ2-6
CASSDRLPISGANVLTF
TGTGCCAGTAGTGACAGGCTACCAATCTCTGGGGCCAACGTCCTGACTTTC
>many|-|TRBV20-1|TRBJ2-1
CSARGTQLMNEQFF
TGCAGTGCTAGGGGGACCCAATTAATGAATGAGCAGTTCTTC
>many|-|TRBV7-2|TRBJ2-7
CASSFNGLTYEQYF
TGTGCCAGCAGCTTCAACGGGCTTACCTACGAGCAGTACTTC
>many|TRBD1|TRBV27|TRBJ2-7
CASSSTGSSYEQYF
TGTGCCAGCAGTTCGACAGGGAGCTCCTACGAGCAGTACTTC
>few|-|TRBV30|TRBJ2-7
CAWRVRTSSPYSYEQYF
TGTGCCTGGAGGGTTCGGACAAGCTCCCCTTACTCCTACGAGCAGTACTTC
>many|TRBD1|TRBV6-1|TRBJ1-3
CASRETGAGNTIYF
TGTGCCAGCAGGGAGACAGGGGCTGGAAACACCATATATTTT
>-|-|TRBV4-1|TRBJ1-5
CASSQASGETQHF
TGCGCCAGCAGCCAAGCCAGCGGAGAGACCCAGCATTTT